This is a list of T cell receptor beta chains from one sample in a study of blood T cell repertoires in COVID-19. Clones were read by immunoSEQ multiplex PCR, and TCRdb kept only the in-frame ones, dropping some. Altogether approximately 290,000 clones are present, roughly 87% being singletons, with the ten largest covering 2% to 3%. The sample taken for sequencing was peripheral blood. All receptors derive from a man aged 18 to 29 with active or convalescent COVID-19. Each CDR3 is given with its conserved first and last residue. The order of the fields is clone size, V gene, D gene, J gene, CDR3 protein, CDR3 DNA. A D gene is named only where the DNA matches it firmly. Clone sizes are given selectively: once, few, many, or a class where the clone is expanded.

>NA|TRBV4-2|NA|TRBJ2-3
CASSQVGSSSDTQYF
TGTGCCAGCAGCCAAGTCGGGAGCAGTTCGGATACGCAGTATTTT
>NA|TRBV5-1|NA|TRBJ1-1
CASSTTVVNTEAFF
TGCGCCAGCAGCACGACAGTTGTGAACACTGAAGCTTTCTTT
>NA|TRBV7-9|NA|TRBJ2-1
CASSKQETNYNEQFF
TGTGCCAGCAGCAAGCAGGAAACCAATTACAATGAGCAGTTCTTC
>NA|TRBV7-9|TRBD2|TRBJ2-5
CASSLVGTSGMETQYF
TGTGCCAGCAGCTTAGTGGGGACTAGCGGGATGGAGACCCAGTACTTC
>NA|TRBV10-3|TRBD2|TRBJ2-7
CASGGRLAGVNEQYF
TGTGCCAGCGGTGGGAGACTAGCGGGAGTGAACGAGCAGTACTTC
>NA|TRBV11-2|TRBD1|TRBJ2-1
CASSSSKWGQESNEQFF
TGTGCCAGCAGTTCATCCAAGTGGGGACAGGAGTCCAATGAGCAGTTCTTC
>NA|TRBV6-5|NA|TRBJ2-3
CASSYYRGGDTQYF
TGTGCCAGCAGTTACTATAGAGGAGGGGATACGCAGTATTTT
>NA|TRBV7-8|NA|TRBJ2-2
CASSQRDTFIGELFF
TGTGCCAGCAGCCAACGGGACACGTTTATCGGGGAGCTGTTTTTT
>NA|TRBV12-3/TRBV12-4|NA|TRBJ2-7
CASSQGNTYEQYF
TGTGCCAGCTCACAGGGCAATACCTACGAGCAGTACTTC
>NA|TRBV5-6|TRBD1|TRBJ1-4
CASSWTGEAKLFF
TGTGCCAGCAGCTGGACAGGGGAGGCAAAACTGTTTTTT
>NA|TRBV27|NA|TRBJ2-7
CASSLRESYEQYF
TGTGCCAGCAGTTTACGGGAGAGCTACGAGCAGTACTTC
>NA|TRBV5-8|TRBD2|TRBJ2-6
CASSLWEGSGANVLTF
TGTGCCAGCAGCTTGTGGGAGGGCTCTGGGGCCAACGTCCTGACTTTC
>NA|TRBV28|TRBD1|TRBJ1-2
CASSLTAGTGSYGYTF
TGTGCCAGCAGTTTGACCGCGGGGACAGGGTCTTATGGCTACACCTTC
>NA|TRBV28|NA|TRBJ2-7
CASSLTGLSYEQYF
TGTGCCAGCAGTCTTACCGGACTATCCTACGAGCAGTACTTC
>NA|TRBV7-9|NA|TRBJ2-1
CASSLPDGGYNEQFF
TGTGCCAGCAGCTTACCCGACGGGGGATACAATGAGCAGTTCTTC
>NA|TRBV1|NA|TRBJ1-2
CTSSQDRGTANYGYTF
TGCACCAGCAGCCAAGATAGGGGGACAGCTAACTATGGCTACACCTTC
>NA|TRBV9|TRBD2|TRBJ2-3
CASSVQVGGPSTDTQYF
TGTGCCAGCAGCGTACAGGTGGGAGGGCCTAGCACAGATACGCAGTATTTT
>NA|TRBV6-6|NA|TRBJ2-7
CASSKTGLSYEQYF
TGTGCCAGCAGCAAGACAGGACTGTCCTACGAGCAGTACTTC
>NA|TRBV9|NA|TRBJ2-1
CASSVGGVNYNEQFF
TGTGCCAGCAGCGTGGGGGGAGTGAACTACAATGAGCAGTTCTTC
>few|TRBV12-3/TRBV12-4|TRBD2|TRBJ2-7
CASSSGASYEQYF
TGTGCCAGCAGTAGCGGGGCCTCCTACGAGCAGTACTTC
>NA|TRBV6-5|NA|TRBJ2-7
CASSYSRVQYEQYF
TGTGCCAGCAGTTACTCGAGAGTTCAATACGAGCAGTACTTC
>NA|TRBV29-1|NA|TRBJ1-4
CSVHATNEKLFF
TGCAGCGTTCATGCAACTAATGAAAAACTGTTTTTT
>NA|TRBV6-2/TRBV6-3|NA|TRBJ1-1
CASSSQFGTEAFF
TGTGCCAGCAGTTCCCAATTCGGCACTGAAGCTTTCTTT
>once|TRBV7-9|NA|TRBJ2-7
CASSLAGALEGEQYF
TGTGCCAGCAGCTTAGCGGGGGCCCTAGAGGGCGAGCAGTACTTC
>once|TRBV14|NA|TRBJ2-1
CASSQVRGGLYEQFF
TGTGCCAGCAGCCAAGTTCGGGGAGGTTTGTATGAGCAGTTCTTC
>NA|TRBV27|NA|TRBJ1-4
CASSFRGLVWEKLFF
TGTGCCAGCAGTTTTAGGGGTTTGGTTTGGGAAAAACTGTTTTTT
>NA|TRBV5-1|NA|TRBJ2-5
CASSLDREGETQYF
TGCGCCAGCAGCTTGGACAGGGAGGGAGAGACCCAGTACTTC
>NA|TRBV27|NA|TRBJ2-7
CASSLVPAYEQYF
TGTGCCAGCAGTTTAGTCCCGGCCTACGAGCAGTACTTC
>NA|TRBV4-1|TRBD1|TRBJ2-7
CASSQETSLTGPPYEQYF
TGCGCCAGCAGCCAAGAAACCTCCCTGACAGGGCCACCCTACGAGCAGTACTTC
>NA|TRBV6-5|TRBD1|TRBJ1-2
CASSYSQGAVGYTF
TGTGCCAGCAGTTACTCGCAGGGGGCAGTTGGCTACACCTTC
>NA|TRBV6-2/TRBV6-3|TRBD1|TRBJ2-7
CASSSAGTGPYEQYF
TGTGCCAGCAGCTCCGCCGGGACAGGGCCCTACGAGCAGTACTTC
>NA|TRBV28|TRBD1|TRBJ1-5
CASSQDFDRDRVFVRGNQPQHF
TGTGCCAGCAGTCAGGATTTTGACCGGGACAGGGTTTTCGTCCGAGGCAATCAGCCCCAGCATTTT
>NA|TRBV18|NA|TRBJ2-1
CASSPVNPGREQFF
TGTGCCAGCTCACCAGTAAATCCAGGCAGGGAGCAGTTCTTC
>NA|TRBV4-1|NA|TRBJ1-6
CASSQVSSPLHF
TGCGCCAGCAGCCAAGTTAGTTCACCCCTCCACTTT
>NA|TRBV5-1|TRBD2|TRBJ2-3
CASSAVAGGLADTQYF
TGCGCCAGCAGCGCGGTCGCCGGGGGGTTGGCAGATACGCAGTATTTT
>NA|TRBV9|TRBD2|TRBJ2-6
CASSGLAGDTSGANVLTF
TGTGCCAGCAGCGGCCTAGCGGGGGACACCTCTGGGGCCAACGTCCTGACTTTC
>NA|TRBV29-1|NA|TRBJ2-5
CSGSRGGGQETQYF
TGCAGCGGCTCTAGGGGGGGTGGCCAAGAGACCCAGTACTTC
>NA|TRBV10-3|TRBD2|TRBJ2-3
CAISGLAGDTQYF
TGTGCCATCAGTGGACTAGCGGGAGATACGCAGTATTTT
>NA|TRBV10-2|TRBD1|TRBJ2-7
CASSWRGQGYEQYF
TGCGCCAGCAGCTGGAGGGGACAGGGCTACGAGCAGTACTTC
>NA|TRBV7-9|NA|TRBJ2-2
CASTTSGANTGELFF
TGTGCCAGCACCACAAGCGGTGCGAACACCGGGGAGCTGTTTTTT